One and the same sample provided the 27 T cell receptor beta chains below, sequenced in a study of Graves' ophthalmopathy and Graves' hyperthyroidism. Investigators amplified TCR beta CDR3 regions from RNA transcripts. Scientists carried out first-round RT-PCR using HTBI primers and then a second-round multiplex PCR. TCRdb re-called the multiplex PCR reads with MiXCR, one entry per CDR3 protein. This table holds roughly 1.1 million distinct CDR3 sequences, approximately 35% found once. What was sequenced was peripheral blood or thyroid tissue (not recorded which). All receptors derive from an adult man with Graves' hyperthyroidism.

This clonotype was observed a single time. The chain links TRBV20-1 to TRBJ2-5; TRBD2 matches 11 bases. J gave up 3 bases and V 1 base, and 13 bases lay outside the gene matches. Germline V gene lookup returns CDR1 DFQATT and CDR2 SNEGSKA (reference sequence). The CDR3 length is 18 residues. The CDR3 nucleotides are TGCAGTGCTAGAGGTACTAGCGGGAGCGGTTTTGGTGAAGAGACCCAGTACTTC. It codes for CSARGTSGSGFGEETQYF.

The rearrangement uses TRBV18 and TRBJ1-2; possible D gene TRBD1, 5 bases. V shed 2 bases and J shed 7 bases, with 8 bases lying between them. CDR3 length equals 12 residues. Germline V lookup: CDR1 KGHSH, CDR2 LQKENI. CDR3 in amino acids: CASSPYGGGYTF. In DNA, the CDR3 is TGTGCCAGCTCACCATATGGGGGTGGCTACACCTTC.

In this sample, this clonotype turned up a few times. This chain uses TRBV7-2 with TRBJ1-5, with D uncertain. The CDR3 has 16 amino acids. Trimming cost V 5 bases and J 1 base, with 15 bases left between them. In germline, CDR1 is SGHTA, CDR2 FQGNSA. The CDR3 sequence: CASSTHGGISNQPQHF. The DNA of the CDR3 is TGTGCCAGCAGCACCCACGGCGGCATAAGCAATCAGCCCCAGCATTTT.

This clonotype was detected ten times or more. The genes are TRBV20-1 and TRBJ2-5, with D maybe TRBD2 (5 bases). Germline-derived CDR1 and CDR2 are DFQATT and SNEGSKA (reference sequence). V was pared by 0 bases and J by 1 base, with 12 bases between. The CDR3 spans 15 residues. In DNA form, the CDR3 reads TGCAGTGCTAGAGATGGAGGAGTCGCCCAAGAGACCCAGTACTTC. This encodes CSARDGGVAQETQYF.

The V gene is TRBV4-1, the J gene TRBJ2-5; D not resolved. Germline loops: CDR1 MGHRA, CDR2 YSYEKL. The germline V and J ends were trimmed by 1 base and 3 bases, with 15 bases remaining between them. The CDR3 loop spans 16 amino acids. The CDR3 is CASSQGPWDQKETQYF. The CDR3 DNA follows: TGCGCCAGCAGCCAAGGCCCTTGGGATCAAAAAGAGACCCAGTACTTC.

This clonotype has a count of ten or more. The chain is built from TRBV7-9 and TRBJ2-7, with D perhaps given as TRBD1 or TRBD2 (5 bases each). Germline CDR1 SEHNR, CDR2 FQNEAQ (reference sequence). Between the trimmed V and J ends, which lost 5 bases and 1 base, there was a span of 15 bases. The CDR3 sequence is 15 residues long. The CDR3 DNA reads TGTGCCAGCAGCCCGGGGCCAATGGGGTCCTACGAGCAGTACTTC. It yields the protein CASSPGPMGSYEQYF.

This clonotype was seen a few times. J is TRBJ1-5 and V is TRBV10-1; no firm D call. The CDR3 has 15 residues. The germline V gene has CDR1 WNHNN and CDR2 SYGVQD (reference sequence). V lost 5 bases, J lost 12 bases, and 23 bases lay in between. This chain's CDR3 is CASSYTAGRTGDQHF. In nucleotides, the CDR3 is TGCGCCAGCAGTTACACGGCCGGACGGACTGGGGACCAGCATTTT.

V gene TRBV29-1 combines with J gene TRBJ1-3; possibly TRBD1 for D (6 bases). The V and J ends lost 5 bases and 0 bases respectively, with 8 bases between them. Germline V gene data show CDR1 as SQVTM and CDR2 as ANQGSEA. This CDR3 is built from 13 residues. In DNA, the CDR3 is TGCAGCGTTTGGACAGCCTCTGGAAACACCATATATTTT. This translates into CSVWTASGNTIYF.

The chain uses TRBV29-1 and TRBJ2-5; 9 bases agree with TRBD1. With 5 bases clipped from V and 10 bases from J, the junction kept 11 bases outside the gene matches. The V gene's germline CDR1 is SQVTM and CDR2 ANQGSEA. This CDR3 is built from 13 residues. CDR3 sequence: CSVLGDRASFQYF. CDR3 coding DNA: TGCAGCGTTTTGGGGGACAGGGCTTCGTTCCAGTACTTC.

This clonotype was picked up many times. The chain has TRBV10-3 and TRBJ1-6; the D gene is possibly TRBD1 (6 bases). The CDR3 has 21 residues. Trimming took 1 base from V and 0 from J, leaving 22 bases between them. Germline V gene data show CDR1 as ENHRY and CDR2 as SYGVKD. CDR3 in DNA: TGTGCCATCAGTGAGTTTCAACCCCCGGGACACGGGAGCTCCTATAATTCACCCCTCCACTTT. Its protein product is CAISEFQPPGHGSSYNSPLHF.

This clonotype was detected ten times or more. The chain joins TRBV7-2 to TRBJ2-7, with D perhaps TRBD2 (6 bases). This CDR3 comprises 17 residues. Germline values: CDR1 SGHTA, CDR2 FQGNSA. Trimming cost V 2 bases and J 6 bases, with 23 bases left between them. The CDR3 nucleotides are TGTGCCAGCAGCTTACAACCGGGGGTCTTAGGGAATGGCGAGCAGTACTTC. Encoded protein: CASSLQPGVLGNGEQYF. The full variable domain, in which reference TRBV7-2 and TRBJ2-7 provide the parts outside the CDR3, is GAGVSQSPSNKVTEKGKDVELRCDPISGHTALYWYRQSLGQGLEFLIYFQGNSAPDKSGLPSDRFSAERTGGSVSTLTIQRTQQEDSAVYLCASSLQPGVLGNGEQYFGPGTRLTVT.

This clonotype was counted between two and nine times. The rearrangement links TRBV7-8 to TRBJ2-5; either TRBD1 or TRBD2 may fit D (6 bases each). V was trimmed by 1 base and J by 5 bases, leaving 14 bases between them. CDR1 SGHVS and CDR2 FQNEAQ come from the germline V gene. This CDR3 spans 15 amino acids. For the CDR3, the DNA is TGTGCCAGCAGCTTAGGGAACAGGGAGGACGAGACCCAGTACTTC. Protein product: CASSLGNREDETQYF. Drawing the rest from reference TRBV7-8 and TRBJ2-5, the complete variable domain is GAGVSQSPRYKVAKRGQDVALRCDPISGHVSLFWYQQALGQGPEFLTYFQNEAQLDKSGLPSDRFFAERPEGSVSTLKIQRTQQEDSAVYLCASSLGNREDETQYFGPGTRLLVL.

This clonotype was detected a few times. The chain uses TRBV7-6 and TRBJ1-4, with no clear D. In germline, CDR1 is SGHVS, CDR2 FNYEAQ. The CDR3 runs 15 residues. The V gene lost 0 bases and the J gene lost 13 bases, with 18 bases spanning the gap. The CDR3 nucleotides are TGTGCCAGCAGCTTAGCGCCGGGCCCCGCCGGAGCACTGTTTTTT. This encodes CASSLAPGPAGALFF.

With regard to this clonotype: It is likely a read error, because the conserved phenylalanine at the end of the CDR3 is missing. The rearrangement uses TRBV7-2 and TRBJ1-2, with a weak D call TRBD1 (6 bases). CDR1 is SGHTA, CDR2 FQGNSA, per germline. Trimming left V 1 base short and J 0 bases short, with 9 bases between. This CDR3 is 15 amino acids long. As DNA, the CDR3 is TGTGCCAGCAGCTTAGTCCAGGGGCCTAACTATGGCTACACCTGC. This gives the protein CASSLVQGPNYGYTC.

This clonotype appeared many times. The chain links TRBV7-8 to TRBJ1-6, with D perhaps TRBD1 (6 bases). The CDR3 covers 14 residues. The V end lost 1 base, the J end lost 10 bases, and 11 bases lay between the germline ends. Germline CDR1 SGHVS, CDR2 FQNEAQ. The CDR3 region has the DNA TGTGCCAGCAGCTTAGACAGGGCAACCTCACCCCTCCACTTT. Translating it yields CASSLDRATSPLHF.

This clonotype came up many times. The chain combines TRBV7-2 with TRBJ2-7; 8 nucleotides agree with TRBD1. Germline loops: CDR1 SGHTA, CDR2 FQGNSA. CDR3 size: 11 residues. The CDR3 loop reads CATGGTYEQYF. CDR3 DNA sequence: TGTGCTACAGGGGGAACCTACGAGCAGTACTTC.

This clonotype was detected only a few times. The chain recombines TRBV10-3 with TRBJ2-2; D uncertain. Germline lookup yields CDR1 ENHRY and CDR2 SYGVKD. V shed 11 bases and J shed 9 bases, with 13 bases lying between them. CDR3 length: 11 residues. This chain's CDR3 is CASTPSWELFF. For the CDR3, the DNA is TGTGCCTCCACGCCCTCATGGGAGCTGTTTTTT.

This clonotype was counted ten times or more. V usage is TRBV7-3 and J usage is TRBJ1-2; no clear D. Germline values: CDR1 SGHTA, CDR2 FQGTGA. The V gene lost 0 bases and the J gene lost 8 bases, with 13 bases spanning the gap. The CDR3 consists of 14 residues. CDR3 residues: CASSLTPGKDGYTF. In DNA form, the CDR3 reads TGTGCCAGCAGCTTAACACCCGGGAAGGACGGCTACACCTTC.

Turning to this clonotype: Since a much larger clone is just one base distant, this may be a read error. The V gene is TRBV13, the J gene TRBJ2-7; no clear D. There are 12 residues in the CDR3. The V end lost 5 bases, the J end lost 6 bases, and 11 bases lay between the germline ends. Per germline, CDR1 PRHDT and CDR2 FYEKMQ (reference sequence). The CDR3 DNA follows: TGTGCCAGCAGCCGAGAAGGTTTCGAGCAGTACTTC. It translates to CASSREGFEQYF.

This clonotype came up a few times. The V call is TRBV6-2 or TRBV6-3, the J call TRBJ1-5, with D possibly matching TRBD1 (6 bases). V was cut by 0 bases and J by 0 bases, with 9 bases left in between. CDR3 size: 16 residues. The germline gives CDR1 MNHEY, CDR2 SVGEGT. CDR3 protein: CASSYSNRASNQPQHF. Here the CDR3 DNA reads TGTGCCAGCAGTTACTCGAACAGGGCTAGCAATCAGCCCCAGCATTTT.

CDR3 region: CASSQERRNRGLYEQYF. The CDR3 DNA reads TGCGCCAGCAGCCAAGAGAGAAGGAACAGGGGGCTCTACGAGCAGTACTTC. The rearrangement links TRBV4-1 to TRBJ2-7, with 9 positions matching TRBD1. The V segment lost 0 bases and the J segment 3 bases; nucleotides outside the gene matches: 9. The CDR3 runs to 17 residues. The germline V gene encodes CDR1 MGHRA and CDR2 YSYEKL.

J is TRBJ2-3 and V is TRBV11-2; 10 bases are a match to TRBD2. V shed 5 bases and J 6 bases; nucleotides not matched to a gene: 11. This CDR3 is 16 amino acids long. The germline V gene has CDR1 SGHAT and CDR2 FQNNGV. The CDR3 DNA is TGTGCCAGCAGCCAAGATCGAGCGGGGGGGGCGGATACGCAGTATTTT. Translating it yields CASSQDRAGGADTQYF.

This rearrangement joins TRBV10-3 to TRBJ1-2; no firm D call. V was clipped by 3 bases and J by 10 bases, with 0 bases between them. Germline CDR1 reads ENHRY; CDR2 reads SYGVKD. This CDR3 is 8 amino acids long. The CDR3 bases are TGTGCCATCAGTGACTACACCTTC. As protein: CAISDYTF.

The table lists this clonotype with many counts. The chain employs TRBV7-9 and TRBJ1-1, with D tentatively TRBD1 (5 bases). Trimming removed 1 base at V and 4 bases at J, with 16 bases between. CDR1 and CDR2 (germline): SEHNR, FQNEAQ (reference sequence). The CDR3 loop spans 16 amino acids. The CDR3 sequence: CASSLDNRGFGTEAFF. The CDR3 region has the DNA TGTGCCAGCAGCTTAGATAACCGGGGCTTCGGCACTGAAGCTTTCTTT.

This clonotype was counted at least ten times. This chain uses TRBV10-3 with TRBJ2-7; D call uncertain. Germline CDR1 ENHRY, CDR2 SYGVKD. The CDR3 is 15 residues long. Trimming removed 2 bases from V and 3 bases from J, with 14 bases in between. The CDR3 loop reads CAISEAPYQHYEQYF. The CDR3 coding sequence is TGTGCCATCAGTGAGGCCCCCTACCAACACTACGAGCAGTACTTC.

This sequence joins TRBV7-8 and TRBJ1-5; no clear D. Looked up from germline, CDR1 is SGHVS and CDR2 is FQNEAQ. V lost 5 bases, J lost 0 bases, and 11 bases lay in between. The CDR3 contains 15 residues. The DNA of the CDR3 is TGTGCCAGCAGCCCGGCCCCATATAGCAATCAGCCCCAGCATTTT. Translating gives CASSPAPYSNQPQHF.

In its sample, this clonotype was seen many times. Since a much larger clone is just one base distant, this may be a read error. The chain is built from TRBV6-6 and TRBJ1-6; D call uncertain. This CDR3 is 12 amino acids long. The V end lost 6 bases, the J end lost 6 bases, and 6 bases lay between the germline ends. CDR1 and CDR2 from the germline V gene are MNHNY and SVGAGI (reference sequence). The CDR3 coding sequence is TGTGCCAGCAGCCAGAGTAATTCACCCCTCCACTTT. Its protein is CASSQSNSPLHF.